This entry describes one T cell receptor beta chain. Its specificity is unknown. From germline, CDR1 is MDHEN and CDR2 SYDVKM. Between the trimmed V and J ends, which lost 3 bases and 7 bases, there was a span of 15 bases. The CDR3 consists of 15 residues. The sample is drawn from a study of shared clonotypes between healthy human individuals. Overall study findings and caveats: As a rule, naive subsets had a larger estimated richness than memory subsets.

CD45RO-negative, CCR7-positively selected cells formed the naive CD8 fraction, excluding terminally differentiated effector memory CD45RA+ cells. Caucasian adults residing in Nashville, Tennessee made up all the donors. The sorted-subset replicate PCRs were given 150 to 250 ng DNA, which is tens of thousands of T cell genomes. Produced via immunoSEQ multiplex PCR; TCRdb's table is partial and in-frame only. This sample has hundreds of thousands of clones; roughly 96% occur once, and the top ten carry more than 0.085%. V gene TRBV28 combines with J gene TRBJ2-2; no definite D call. Sequenced input: naive CD8+ T cells sorted from blood. This receptor was obtained from a woman in her thirties in good health. The CDR3 coding sequence is TGTGCCAGCAGTTTCGGGCCACGCCCAGACGGGGAGCTGTTTTTT. Its protein is CASSFGPRPDGELFF.